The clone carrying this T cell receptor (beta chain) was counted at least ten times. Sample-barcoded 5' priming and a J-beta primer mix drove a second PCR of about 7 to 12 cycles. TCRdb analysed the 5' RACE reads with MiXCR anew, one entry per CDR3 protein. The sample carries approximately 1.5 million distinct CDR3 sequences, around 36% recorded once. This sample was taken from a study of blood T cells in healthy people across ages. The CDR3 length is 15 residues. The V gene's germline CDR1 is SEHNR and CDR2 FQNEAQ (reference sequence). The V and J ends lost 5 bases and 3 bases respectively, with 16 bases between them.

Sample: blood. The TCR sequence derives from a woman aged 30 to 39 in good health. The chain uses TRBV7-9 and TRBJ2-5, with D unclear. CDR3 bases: TGTGCCAGCAGCATCCCGAAGGGCCACGAAGAGACCCAGTACTTC. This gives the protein CASSIPKGHEETQYF.